This paragraph covers one TCR beta chain sequence. Its antigen remains unknown. Germline loops: CDR1 SQVTM, CDR2 ANQGSEA. The CDR3 is made up of 16 amino acids. V shed 5 bases and J shed 2 bases, with 20 bases lying between them. The data belong to a study of cytomegalovirus exposure and HLA in healthy donors. Study-wide results and limits: TRBV6-2, TRBV6-3 and other indistinguishable V segments were excluded.

The study ran its PCR with 60 Vbeta and 13 Jbeta primers. The assay was immunoSEQ multiplex PCR, and TCRdb's table has in-frame clones only and misses some. Of about 25,000 clones detected, approximately 75% appear once; the ten largest clones hold about 5%. The receptor's source is a male donor in good health and CMV-seronegative. Sequenced input: PBMCs. The chain combines TRBV29-1 with TRBJ2-3; possibly TRBD1 for D (5 bases). In DNA, the CDR3 is TGCAGCGTTACCAACCCTAGGACAAGGAACACAGATACGCAGTATTTT. This codes for CSVTNPRTRNTDTQYF.